The 2 T cell receptor beta chains presented below share a single source sample, sequenced in a study of tumor-infiltrating lymphocytes in primary liver carcinoma. TCR beta cDNA came from approximately 0.55 ug total RNA, primed with a constant-region primer. Slightly modified ARM-PCR, run as three nested multiplex PCR rounds, produced the TCR beta libraries. The two initial PCR rounds, 9 to 11 cycles each, used TRBV1-TRBV30 forward and C-beta reverse primers. TCRdb re-called the multiplex PCR reads through MiXCR, storing one row per CDR3 protein. The sample shows 35,000 to 40,000 distinct CDR3 sequences, around 75% of them seen only once. For each extraction, RNA and DNA were obtained together from 20-30 mg of unsorted bulk tissue. The sequenced sample consisted of tumor-adjacent normal liver tissue. These receptors were collected from a middle-aged man with primary liver carcinoma and hepatitis B virus infection.

Points on this clonotype: In this CDR3 the conserved last residue, phenylalanine or tryptophan, is missing, so a read error is likely. The J gene is TRBJ1-1, the V gene TRBV6-6; weak D call: TRBD1 (5 bases). The V and J ends lost 5 bases and 7 bases respectively, with 14 bases between them. Germline loops: CDR1 MNHNY, CDR2 SVGAGI (reference sequence). There are 13 residues in the CDR3. The CDR3 DNA sequence: TGTGCCAGCAGTACGGGGGGGACTATTGAAGCTTTCATT. Protein sequence: CASSTGGTIEAFI.

As concerns this clonotype: The junction differs from germline at one of its ends, possibly a read error. The CDR3 loop reads CVSSLHSGQETQYF. The CDR3 nucleotides are TGTGTCAGCAGCCTACATAGTGGCCAAGAGACCCAGTACTTC. The V and J genes are TRBV11-1 and TRBJ2-5, with D hard to call. This CDR3 comprises 14 residues. CDR1 and CDR2 (germline): SGHAT, FQDESV (reference sequence).